This T cell receptor beta chain was obtained from a study of T cell changes during pregnancy in multiple sclerosis. This CDR3 contains 13 residues. Germline-derived CDR1 and CDR2 are SGHRS and YFSETQ. Trimming took off 3 bases at V and 1 base at J, with 7 bases between the two ends. Here immunoSEQ multiplex PCR was the method, and the copy in TCRdb shows in-frame clones only, minus some. The profile shows 11,000 or so clones, about 94% of them singletons. The sequence was obtained from a female donor with multiple sclerosis, enrolled in a pregnancy study. Here the sequenced sample was CD4+ T cells from peripheral blood mononuclear cells, taken before pregnancy. The genes are TRBV5-1 and TRBJ1-1; unclear D gene. The CDR3 bases are TGCGCCAGCAGCTCGGACTGGAACACTGAAGCTTTCTTT. Translation gives CASSSDWNTEAFF.